Listed here are 5 T cell receptor beta chains from one sample, sequenced in a study of blood T cell repertoires in COVID-19. Using immunoSEQ multiplex PCR, the repertoire was profiled, and TCRdb retains in-frame clones only, with some absent. The data contain about 440,000 clones, about 92% of them singletons. The sample consisted of PBMCs or T cells enriched from blood (not recorded which). These receptors all come from a man aged 18-30 years who had recovered from COVID-19.

V usage is TRBV19 and J usage is TRBJ1-1; 7 nucleotides line up with TRBD1. The V gene end was trimmed by 5 bases and the J gene end by 5 bases; junction bases not matched to a gene: 5. Per the germline V gene, CDR1 is LNHDA and CDR2 is SQIVND (reference sequence). CDR3 length: 13 residues. CDR3 protein: CASSHRQGTEAFF. The CDR3, as DNA: TGTGCCAGTAGTCATCGACAGGGAACTGAAGCTTTCTTT.

The chain joins TRBV5-1 to TRBJ2-5, with 7 bases matching TRBD2. V lost 2 bases and J lost 4; bases outside the gene matches: 8. This CDR3 contains 15 residues. The V gene's germline CDR1 is SGHRS and CDR2 YFSETQ. CDR3 amino acids: CASSLGAGTGETQYF. In DNA, the CDR3 is TGCGCCAGCAGCTTAGGAGCGGGAACAGGAGAGACCCAGTACTTC.

The chain joins TRBV7-9 to TRBJ1-5; TRBD1 might be the D (5 bases). The CDR3 runs 16 residues. Trimming removed 5 bases from V and 7 bases from J, with 21 bases in between. Germline V gene lookup returns CDR1 SEHNR and CDR2 FQNEAQ (reference sequence). The CDR3 region has the DNA TGTGCCAGCAGCCCCGGGGGGAGTTTAGGGAACCAGCCCCAGCATTTT. Protein: CASSPGGSLGNQPQHF.

The V gene is TRBV14, the J gene TRBJ1-2; D call uncertain. This CDR3 contains 13 residues. CDR1 and CDR2 (germline): SGHDN, FVKESK. Deletions cut 0 bases from V and 4 bases from J, with 6 bases between. The CDR3, as DNA: TGTGCCAGCAGCCAAGAAGCAGGCTATGGCTACACCTTC. Protein: CASSQEAGYGYTF.

The chain employs TRBV10-3 and TRBJ1-1; possible D gene TRBD1, 5 bases. Looked up from germline, CDR1 is ENHRY and CDR2 is SYGVKD. The CDR3 loop spans 13 amino acids. V lost 6 bases and J lost 7, with 15 bases in between. CDR3 protein: CAISGTIELEAFF. In DNA, the CDR3 is TGTGCCATCAGCGGGACTATTGAGCTTGAAGCTTTCTTT.